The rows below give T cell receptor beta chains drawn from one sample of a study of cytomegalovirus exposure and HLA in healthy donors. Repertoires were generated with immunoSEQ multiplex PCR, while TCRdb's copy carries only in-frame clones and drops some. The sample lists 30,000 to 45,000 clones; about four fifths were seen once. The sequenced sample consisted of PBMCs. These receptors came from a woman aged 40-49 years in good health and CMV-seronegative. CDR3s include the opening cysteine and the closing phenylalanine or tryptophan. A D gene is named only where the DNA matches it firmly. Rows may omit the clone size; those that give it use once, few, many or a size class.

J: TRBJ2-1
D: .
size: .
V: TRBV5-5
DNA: TGTGCCAGCAGCTTGACTCACCCGAGCTCCTACAATGAGCAGTTCTTC
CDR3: CASSLTHPSSYNEQFF

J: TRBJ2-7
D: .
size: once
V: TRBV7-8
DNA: TGTGCCAGCAGCTTAAAGGGCGCGCACAGAGGGTACGAGCAGTACTTC
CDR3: CASSLKGAHRGYEQYF

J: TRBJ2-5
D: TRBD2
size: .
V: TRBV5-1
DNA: TGCGCCAGCACTACCCTAGCGGGGGTCCAAGAGACCCAGTACTTC
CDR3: CASTTLAGVQETQYF

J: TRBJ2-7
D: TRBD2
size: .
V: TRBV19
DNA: TGTGCCAGTAGTATCCAGAGCGGGGGGCGGCACGAGCAGTACTTC
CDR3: CASSIQSGGRHEQYF

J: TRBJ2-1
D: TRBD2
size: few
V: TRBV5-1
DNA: TGCGCCAGCAGCTTGGGGGGGCCCGGGACTAGCAGCTACAATGAGCAGTTCTTC
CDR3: CASSLGGPGTSSYNEQFF

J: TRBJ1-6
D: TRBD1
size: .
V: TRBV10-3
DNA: TGTGCCATCAGAGCGGCAGGGGGGAATTCACCCCTCCACTTT
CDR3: CAIRAAGGNSPLHF

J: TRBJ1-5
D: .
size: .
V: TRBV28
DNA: TGTGCCAGCAGTTTAGGGAGTATGTCCTTACCGGTAAATCAGCCCCAGCATTTT
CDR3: CASSLGSMSLPVNQPQHF

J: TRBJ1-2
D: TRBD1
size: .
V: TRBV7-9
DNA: TGTGCCAGCAGCCCCAACCGGGACAGGGGGAATGGCTACACCTTC
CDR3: CASSPNRDRGNGYTF

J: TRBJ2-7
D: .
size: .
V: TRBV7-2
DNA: TGTGCCAGCAGCTTAGCGGACAAGCACGAGCAGTACTTC
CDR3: CASSLADKHEQYF

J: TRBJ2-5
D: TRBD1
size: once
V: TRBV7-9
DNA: TGTGCCAGTGGGGACAGGGCACAAGTAGAGACCCAGTACTTC
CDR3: CASGDRAQVETQYF

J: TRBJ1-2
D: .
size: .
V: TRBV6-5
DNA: TGTGCCAGCAGTTACCTGACAGGACCCAACTATGGCTACACCTTC
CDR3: CASSYLTGPNYGYTF

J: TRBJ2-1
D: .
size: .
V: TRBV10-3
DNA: TGTGCCATAGCGGTAGCGTACAATGAGCAGTTCTTC
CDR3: CAIAVAYNEQFF

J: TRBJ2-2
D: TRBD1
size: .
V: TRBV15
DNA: TGTGCCACCAGCGCGGGACAGGGGTCCACCGGGGAGCTGTTTTTT
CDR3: CATSAGQGSTGELFF

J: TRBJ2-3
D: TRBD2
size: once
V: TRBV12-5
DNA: TGTGCTAGTGGTCAGGGACTAGCGGGTTCAGATACGCAGTATTTT
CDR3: CASGQGLAGSDTQYF

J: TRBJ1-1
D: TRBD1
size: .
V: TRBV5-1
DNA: TGCGCCAGCAGCTTGGGAGGACAGGGGAACACTGAAGCTTTCTTT
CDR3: CASSLGGQGNTEAFF

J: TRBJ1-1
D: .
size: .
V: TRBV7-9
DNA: TGTGCCAGCAGCTTAGAGGGGTTAGGGGCCGAAGCTTTCTTT
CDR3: CASSLEGLGAEAFF

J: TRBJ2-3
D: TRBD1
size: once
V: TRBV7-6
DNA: TGTGCCAGCAGCTTAGGACAGGGTGGGACAGATACGCAGTATTTT
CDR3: CASSLGQGGTDTQYF

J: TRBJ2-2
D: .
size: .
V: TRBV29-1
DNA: TGCAGCGTCGGGACCGGGGAGCTGTTTTTT
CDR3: CSVGTGELFF

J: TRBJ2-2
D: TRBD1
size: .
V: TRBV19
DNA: TGTGCCAGTATCGCCGGACAGGGGGCGTTTTCGGGCGGGGAGCTGTTTTTT
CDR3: CASIAGQGAFSGGELFF

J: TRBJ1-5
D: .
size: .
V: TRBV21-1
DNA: TGTGCCAGCAGCAGGGGGGGGGAATGGAGCAATCAGCCCCAGCATTTT
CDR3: CASSRGGEWSNQPQHF

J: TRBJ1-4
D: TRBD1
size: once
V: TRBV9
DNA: TGTGCCAGCAGCGTGGGTTGGACAGGGAATGAAAAACTGTTTTTT
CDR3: CASSVGWTGNEKLFF

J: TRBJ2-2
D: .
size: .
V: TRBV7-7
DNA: TGTGCTAGCAGCTTAGCCCATAACACCGGGGAGCTGTTTTTT
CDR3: CASSLAHNTGELFF

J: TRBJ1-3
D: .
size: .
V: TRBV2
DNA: TGTGCCAGCTCACCCAGGGCCTCCTCTGGAAACACCATATATTTT
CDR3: CASSPRASSGNTIYF

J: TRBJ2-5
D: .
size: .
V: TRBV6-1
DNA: TGTGCCAGCAGCCGGGGGGCCTCCCAAGAGACCCAGTACTTC
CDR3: CASSRGASQETQYF

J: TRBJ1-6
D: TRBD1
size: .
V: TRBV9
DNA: TGTGCCAGCAGCGCGGAACAGGGGGCAGTTTCACCCCTCCACTTT
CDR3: CASSAEQGAVSPLHF

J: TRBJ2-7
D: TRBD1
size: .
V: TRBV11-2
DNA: TGTGCCAGCAGCTTAGAGCCGCCCTCACAGGGGGTTTACGAGCAGTACTTC
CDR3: CASSLEPPSQGVYEQYF

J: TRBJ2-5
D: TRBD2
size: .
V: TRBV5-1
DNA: TGCGCCAGCAGCTTGGCGGGGGGAGAGACCCAGTACTTC
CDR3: CASSLAGGETQYF

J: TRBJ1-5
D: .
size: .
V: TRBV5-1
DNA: TGCGCCAGCAGCTTGGACACCAACAATCAGCCCCAGCATTTT
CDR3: CASSLDTNNQPQHF

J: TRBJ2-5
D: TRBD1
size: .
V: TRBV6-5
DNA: TGTGCCAGCAGTTCTCAGACGACAGGGGAGACCCAGTACTTC
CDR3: CASSSQTTGETQYF

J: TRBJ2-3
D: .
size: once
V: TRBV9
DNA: TGTGCCAGCAGCCCCCGGGGGAGAGCGCATACGCAGTATTTT
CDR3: CASSPRGRAHTQYF

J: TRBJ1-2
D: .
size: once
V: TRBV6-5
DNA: TGTGCCAGCAGTCGTCAGACAGGCGAATCCTATGGCTACACCTTC
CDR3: CASSRQTGESYGYTF

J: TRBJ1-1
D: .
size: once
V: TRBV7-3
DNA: TGTGCCAGCAGCCCAGGGCAGGGGCGACTGAATGAAGCTTTCTTT
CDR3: CASSPGQGRLNEAFF

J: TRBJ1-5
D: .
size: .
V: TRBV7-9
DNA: TGTGCCAGCAGCTTGGACAGCGACAATCAGCCCCAGCATTTT
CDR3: CASSLDSDNQPQHF

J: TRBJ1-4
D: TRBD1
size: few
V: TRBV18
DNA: TGTGCCAGCTCCCCCGACAGGGGGGTTGCAACTAATGAAAAACTGTTTTTT
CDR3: CASSPDRGVATNEKLFF

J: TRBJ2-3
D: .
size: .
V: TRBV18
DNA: TGTGCCAGCTCACCACTTATAGGGACACTCACAGATACGCAGTATTTT
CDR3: CASSPLIGTLTDTQYF

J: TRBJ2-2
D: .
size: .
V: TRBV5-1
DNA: TGCGCCAGCAGCCAGAACACCGGGGAGCTGTTTTTT
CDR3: CASSQNTGELFF

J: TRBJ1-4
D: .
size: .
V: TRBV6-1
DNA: TGTGCCAGCAGTGAACACGGGAGAAATGAAAAACTGTTTTTT
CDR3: CASSEHGRNEKLFF

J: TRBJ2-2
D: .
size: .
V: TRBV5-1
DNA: TGCGCCAGCCGCCTCGGGTTCGGGAACACCGGGGAGCTGTTTTTT
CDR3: CASRLGFGNTGELFF

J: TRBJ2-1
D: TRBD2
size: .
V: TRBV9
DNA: TGTGCCAGCAGCGTAGGCCAGCGACTAGCCCCCTCCTACAATGAGCAGTTCTTC
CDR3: CASSVGQRLAPSYNEQFF

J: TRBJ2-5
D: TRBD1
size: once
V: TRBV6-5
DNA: TGTGCCAGCAGTTATCACAGGGGTACGGAGACCCAGTACTTC
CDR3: CASSYHRGTETQYF

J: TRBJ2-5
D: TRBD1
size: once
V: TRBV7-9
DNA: TGTGCCAGCAGCTTAGACAGGGGAGAGACCCAGTACTTC
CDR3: CASSLDRGETQYF

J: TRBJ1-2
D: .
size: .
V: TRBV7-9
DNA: TGTGCCAGCAGCTTAGACGAGGGATCCGGCTACACCTTC
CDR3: CASSLDEGSGYTF

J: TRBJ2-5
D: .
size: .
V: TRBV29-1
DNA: TGCAGCGTCTTAGATCCGTACCAAGAGACCCAGTACTTC
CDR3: CSVLDPYQETQYF

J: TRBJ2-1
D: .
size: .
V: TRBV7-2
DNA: TGTGCCAGCAGCTTAGTTGGGGACTCCGCCTACAATGAGCAGTTCTTC
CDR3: CASSLVGDSAYNEQFF

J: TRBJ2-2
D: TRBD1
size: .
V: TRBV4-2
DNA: TGTGCCAGCAGCCGCGCGACGGGACAGGGCTTTACCGGGGAGCTGTTTTTT
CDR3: CASSRATGQGFTGELFF